These T cell receptor beta chains were read from a single sample in a study of PD-L1 blockade in urothelial cancer. TCRdb's table, derived via immunoSEQ multiplex PCR, lists solely in-frame clones and lacks some. This repertoire shows approximately 30,000 clones, roughly 87% found once; its top ten account for about 8%. Sequenced material: PBMCs, taken around atezolizumab (anti-PD-L1) treatment. These receptors originate from a man at least 80 years old with urothelial cancer. The CDR3 runs from the conserved cysteine through the conserved F or W. Size tells how often a clone was seen (once, few, many) or the class of an expanded clone, and some rows leave it out.

v_call,j_call,clone_size,cdr3_aa
TRBV5-1,TRBJ2-5,NA,CASSFGTGAQETQYF
TRBV11-2,TRBJ1-1,NA,CASSLDRVVNTEAFF
TRBV9,TRBJ2-5,NA,CASSGAGETQYF
TRBV29-1,TRBJ1-1,NA,CSVWDSRPQTEAFF
TRBV2,TRBJ2-3,NA,CASSYTGAASTDTQYF
TRBV5-6,TRBJ2-7,NA,CASSLSNEQYF
TRBV5-3,TRBJ1-2,NA,CARSFCDSYGYTF
TRBV10-2,TRBJ2-1,NA,CASKVAPSYNEQFF
TRBV7-9,TRBJ1-3,NA,CASSPQRQVSGNTIYF
TRBV11-3,TRBJ2-3,NA,CASSGRGGAGATDTQYF
TRBV19,TRBJ1-1,NA,CASSIGGTQAFF
TRBV29-1,TRBJ2-7,NA,CSVWGPGFNGLPGQTYEQYF
TRBV19,TRBJ1-5,NA,CASSPRPADSNQPQHF
TRBV5-4,TRBJ2-7,few,CASSPLAGGPPHEQYF
TRBV9,TRBJ2-2,NA,CASSPRQGAPGELFF
TRBV7-9,TRBJ1-5,NA,CASSLEGDSNQPQHF
TRBV7-7,TRBJ2-5,NA,CASSFSSQETQYF
TRBV19,TRBJ2-5,NA,CASSSGGRTQYF
TRBV5-5,TRBJ2-5,NA,CASSWNPTGAETQYF
TRBV30,TRBJ2-3,NA,CAWDDGTDTQYF
TRBV5-1,TRBJ2-7,NA,CASSLGDRVGDEQYF
TRBV7-9,TRBJ1-2,NA,CASTLTGAEYGYTF
TRBV14,TRBJ2-1,NA,CASSQDIFRGRSGNEQFF
TRBV2,TRBJ2-3,NA,CAIPGLAGPTDTQYF
TRBV7-9,TRBJ1-1,NA,CASSLGATSTEAFF
TRBV6-1,TRBJ1-1,once,CASKAGMNTEAFF
TRBV4-2,TRBJ1-2,NA,CASSQEGAPWGYTF
TRBV6-1,TRBJ2-7,NA,CASTGGTSGSLEYF
TRBV15,TRBJ2-7,NA,CATSQGGGARSYEQYF
TRBV5-8,TRBJ2-1,once,CASSLARRASYNEQFF
TRBV2,TRBJ1-4,NA,CASSGQGAREKLFF
TRBV28,TRBJ2-7,few,CASSTTGGTYEQYF
TRBV29-1,TRBJ2-2,NA,CSVETGGGELFF
TRBV28,TRBJ2-5,NA,CASSARGKQETQYF
TRBV5-1,TRBJ2-1,NA,CASSLAGGTGGPRSYNEQFF
TRBV15,TRBJ1-2,NA,CATSRDPTGSYGYTF
TRBV2,TRBJ2-5,once,CASNLARGETQYF